The rows below give T cell receptor beta chains drawn from one sample of a study of control samples from healthy donors and cancer patients. Measured with immunoSEQ multiplex PCR; TCRdb has only the in-frame clones, and not every one. The sample lists about 170,000 clones, 70% to 90% seen once, with about 11% in the top ten. The specimen sequenced was blood. Receptors originate from a man younger than 40 in good health. CDR3s include the opening cysteine and the closing phenylalanine or tryptophan. Fields, in order: J gene, V gene, CDR3 protein.

TRBJ2-2	TRBV5-1	CASTRTSGGAGTGELFF
TRBJ1-5	TRBV29-1	CSAWTADQPQHF
TRBJ1-1	TRBV5-1	CASGGQLNTEAFF
TRBJ1-2	TRBV6-5	CASTRRDRVNGYTF
TRBJ1-6	TRBV5-5	CASSLGVDAASPLHF
TRBJ1-3	TRBV5-8	CASSQTGPPVGNTIYF
TRBJ2-2	TRBV18	CASSLAPTGTPTSGELFF
TRBJ1-2	TRBV9	CASSATGPGGGYTF
TRBJ1-2	TRBV9	CASSLEGRRGYTF
TRBJ2-7	TRBV1	CTSSRNRDPGAHEQYF
TRBJ2-7	TRBV28	CASSLWATPNEQYF
TRBJ1-6	TRBV28	CASSLGHSRGISPLHF
TRBJ1-1	TRBV6-1	CASSEALGREAFF
TRBJ1-1	TRBV4-3	CASSQVYFGTSNTEAFF
TRBJ2-3	TRBV7-9	CASSNNLRGQAADTQYF
TRBJ1-5	TRBV27	CASMDRGEGHNQPQHF